This is a list of T cell receptor beta chains from one sample in a study of blood T cell repertoires in COVID-19. The assay was immunoSEQ multiplex PCR, and TCRdb's table has in-frame clones only and misses some. The table lists about 180,000 clones, about 88% of them singletons. Sequencing was performed on peripheral blood. These receptors all stem from a man between 18 and 29 years old who had recovered from COVID-19. The CDR3 runs from the conserved cysteine through the conserved F or W. The D gene is left open where the match is weak. Some rows have no size entry. The others give once, few or many, or a class for an expanded clone.

V: TRBV19; size: .; D: .; J: TRBJ2-7; length: 14; DNA: TGTGCCAGTAGTATCCCCGGGAGCTCTTACGAGCAGTACTTC; CDR3: CASSIPGSSYEQYF
V: TRBV10-3; size: .; D: .; J: TRBJ1-1; length: 14; DNA: TGTGCCATCACCCGGTCAGGGGAGGGCACTGAAGCTTTCTTT; CDR3: CAITRSGEGTEAFF
V: TRBV9; size: .; D: .; J: TRBJ2-5; length: 13; DNA: TGTGCCAGCGGGGGAGGCCGAGGGGAGACCCAGTACTTC; CDR3: CASGGGRGETQYF
V: TRBV24-1; size: .; D: .; J: TRBJ2-1; length: 14; DNA: TGTGCCACCCCACCGTTCAGCTCCTACAATGAGCAGTTCTTC; CDR3: CATPPFSSYNEQFF
V: TRBV21-1; size: .; D: .; J: TRBJ2-2; length: 14; DNA: TGTGCCAGCAGCCACGACCCGAGACTCGGGGAGCTGTTTTTT; CDR3: CASSHDPRLGELFF
V: TRBV19; size: .; D: TRBD2; J: TRBJ2-7; length: 14; DNA: TGTGCCAGTAGTATTACTAGCGGGAGTTACGAGCAGTACTTC; CDR3: CASSITSGSYEQYF
V: TRBV9; size: .; D: TRBD2; J: TRBJ2-7; length: 17; DNA: TGTGCCAGCAGCTCGGGGCTCCTAGCGGGACTTTCCTACGAGCAGTACTTC; CDR3: CASSSGLLAGLSYEQYF
V: TRBV9; size: once; D: TRBD1; J: TRBJ2-7; length: 16; DNA: TGTGCCAGCAGCGTAGGTGTGACAGGGGGGCAATACGAGCAGTACTTC; CDR3: CASSVGVTGGQYEQYF
V: TRBV28; size: .; D: .; J: TRBJ1-1; length: 15; DNA: TGTGCCAGCAGTTTAGGGGGCAGGGGAAACACTGAAGCTTTCTTT; CDR3: CASSLGGRGNTEAFF
V: TRBV9; size: .; D: .; J: TRBJ1-2; length: 16; DNA: TGTGCCAGCAGCGTAGAAAAAAGTGGCAGGAACTATGGCTACACCTTC; CDR3: CASSVEKSGRNYGYTF
V: TRBV4-3; size: .; D: .; J: TRBJ2-3; length: 14; DNA: TGCGCCAGCAGCCAAGGGGCATCAAAAGATACGCAGTATTTT; CDR3: CASSQGASKDTQYF
V: TRBV27; size: .; D: TRBD2; J: TRBJ2-1; length: 14; DNA: TGTGCCAGCAGTTTATCGGGACTAGGGTCAGAGCAGTTCTTC; CDR3: CASSLSGLGSEQFF
V: TRBV5-1; size: .; D: .; J: TRBJ2-3; length: 14; DNA: TGCGCCAGCAGCTTGGTGGGGGAGGTAGATACGCAGTATTTT; CDR3: CASSLVGEVDTQYF
V: TRBV7-9; size: .; D: TRBD1; J: TRBJ1-2; length: 13; DNA: TGTGCCAGCGGATGGGACAGGGTCTATGGCTACACCTTC; CDR3: CASGWDRVYGYTF
V: TRBV29-1; size: many; D: TRBD1; J: TRBJ2-3; length: 14; DNA: TGCAGCGTTGAGGGACAGGGATACGCAGATACGCAGTATTTT; CDR3: CSVEGQGYADTQYF
V: TRBV5-1; size: .; D: TRBD1; J: TRBJ2-5; length: 16; DNA: TGCGCCAGCAGCTCGGGCGGTACAGGGGCGCAAGAGACCCAGTACTTC; CDR3: CASSSGGTGAQETQYF
V: TRBV6-5; size: few; D: .; J: TRBJ2-2; length: 14; DNA: TGTGCCAGCACCCGACAGAGGAACACCGGGGAGCTGTTTTTT; CDR3: CASTRQRNTGELFF
V: TRBV4-3; size: .; D: .; J: TRBJ1-2; length: 15; DNA: TGCGCCAGCAGCCGATCGACACTCGCTAACTATGGCTACACCTTC; CDR3: CASSRSTLANYGYTF
V: TRBV5-6; size: few; D: .; J: TRBJ1-1; length: 15; DNA: TGTGCCAGCAGCTACCGTATAGGTCGGAGGACTGAAGCTTTCTTT; CDR3: CASSYRIGRRTEAFF
V: TRBV11-2; size: .; D: .; J: TRBJ2-2; length: 15; DNA: TGTGCCAGCAGCTTGCATGGGGGCGACACCGGGGAGCTGTTTTTT; CDR3: CASSLHGGDTGELFF
V: TRBV6-2/TRBV6-3; size: .; D: .; J: TRBJ2-7; length: 17; DNA: TGTGCCAGCAGTCCCAACTCGGGGGAGAGTTCCTTCTACGAGCAGTACTTC; CDR3: CASSPNSGESSFYEQYF
V: TRBV2; size: .; D: TRBD2; J: TRBJ2-2; length: 15; DNA: TGTGCCAGCAGTACCCGGGAGGGGAACACCGGGGAGCTGTTTTTT; CDR3: CASSTREGNTGELFF
V: TRBV5-5; size: .; D: .; J: TRBJ1-1; length: 14; DNA: TGTGCCAGCAGCCCCCGGGAGGGAGTGGGTGAAGCTTTCTTT; CDR3: CASSPREGVGEAFF
V: TRBV10-3; size: once; D: .; J: TRBJ1-4; length: 14; DNA: TGTGCCATCAGTGAGTTGGGGGCGCACGAAAAACTGTTTTTT; CDR3: CAISELGAHEKLFF